The 7 T cell receptor beta chains in this list originate from one sample, sequenced in a study of cytomegalovirus exposure and HLA in healthy donors. The PCR ran on 60 Vbeta and 13 Jbeta primers. Libraries were prepared by immunoSEQ multiplex PCR; TCRdb keeps only in-frame clonotypes and omits some of them. This table holds about 180,000 clones, about 80% found once. The sample was PBMCs. Receptor source: a woman aged 55-75 years in good health and CMV-seropositive.

The genes are TRBV28 and TRBJ2-2, with D possibly matching TRBD2 (5 bases). Germline V gene sequence: CDR1 MDHEN, CDR2 SYDVKM. Trimming stripped 7 bases from V and 6 bases from J, with 15 bases between. The CDR3 has 14 amino acids. In DNA form, the CDR3 reads TGTGCCAGCACCCTAGGGATGAGGGCCGGGGAGCTGTTTTTT. It codes for CASTLGMRAGELFF.

This sequence joins TRBV30 and TRBJ2-1; 11 bases fit TRBD2. V dropped 3 bases and J dropped 3; count of bases not matched to a gene: 4. The CDR3 is made up of 15 amino acids. Germline V gives CDR1 GTSNPN, CDR2 SVGIG (reference sequence). CDR3 region: CAWSLTSGIYNEQFF. For the CDR3, the DNA is TGTGCCTGGAGCCTGACTAGCGGGATCTACAATGAGCAGTTCTTC. The entire variable domain, with the rest obtained from reference TRBV30 and TRBJ2-1, is as follows: SQTIHQWPATLVQPVGSPLSLECTVEGTSNPNLYWYRQAAGRGLQLLFYSVGIGQISSEVPQNLSASRPQDRQFILSSKKLLLSDSGFYLCAWSLTSGIYNEQFFGPGTRLTVL.

The chain uses TRBV5-1 and TRBJ2-1, with D maybe TRBD1 (6 bases). Germline CDR1 SGHRS, CDR2 YFSETQ. The CDR3 totals 18 residues. Trimming left V 0 bases short and J 0 bases short, with 16 bases between. The CDR3 loop is CASSLGRGLALSYNEQFF. The CDR3, as DNA: TGCGCCAGCAGCTTGGGCAGGGGTCTTGCTCTCTCCTACAATGAGCAGTTCTTC. The variable domain in full, completed from reference TRBV5-1 and TRBJ2-1, reads KAGVTQTPRYLIKTRGQQVTLSCSPISGHRSVSWYQQTPGQGLQFLFEYFSETQRNKGNFPGRFSGRQFSNSRSEMNVSTLELGDSALYLCASSLGRGLALSYNEQFFGPGTRLTVL.

This rearrangement joins TRBV11-3 to TRBJ2-5, with 7 bases that match TRBD1. Germline V gene data show CDR1 as SGHNT and CDR2 as YENEEA. The CDR3 covers 10 residues. The CDR3 spells CGGQKKTQYF. The CDR3 DNA reads TGTGGGGGACAGAAAAAGACCCAGTACTTC. Looking up the rest from reference TRBV11-3 and TRBJ2-5 gives the full variable domain: EAGVVQSPRYKIIEKKQPVAFWCNPISGHNTLYWYLQNLGQGPELLIRYENEEAVDDSQLPKDRFSAERLKGVDSTLKIQPAELGDSAVYLCGGQKKTQYFGPGTRLLVL.

This chain uses TRBV6-5 with TRBJ2-7; 8 nucleotides match TRBD2. Germline V gene lookup returns CDR1 MNHEY and CDR2 SVGAGI. The J segment lost 1 base and the V segment lost 2 bases, leaving 7 bases of the junction unmatched. The CDR3 spans 16 residues. The CDR3 bases are TGTGCCAGCAGTTACCGGAGCGGGACTAGATCCTACGAGCAGTACTTC. This gives the protein CASSYRSGTRSYEQYF.

The V call is TRBV7-8, the J call TRBJ1-3; D remains unclear. The CDR3 is 15 residues long. V was pared by 7 bases and J by 0 bases, with 13 bases between. CDR1 is SGHVS, CDR2 FQNEAQ, per germline. CDR3 sequence: CASTRESSSGNTIYF. In nucleotides, the CDR3 is TGTGCCAGCACCCGGGAGTCTTCCTCTGGAAACACCATATATTTT.

V usage is TRBV5-8 and J usage is TRBJ2-2, with TRBD2 matching 8 bases. Germline V CDR1 and CDR2: SGHTS, YDEGEE. The CDR3 is made up of 19 amino acids. J gave up 2 bases and V 0 bases, and 12 bases lay outside the gene matches. The CDR3 protein is CASSLELAGGGFNTGELFF. CDR3 bases: TGTGCCAGCAGCTTGGAGTTGGCGGGGGGAGGCTTTAACACCGGGGAGCTGTTTTTT.